This T cell receptor beta chain was identified during a study of circulating CD8 cells and anti-PD-1 response in melanoma. Overall study context: Anti-PD-1 was first-line therapy for about 50% of the 13 patients. Complete or partial response defined responders; stable or progressive disease, non-responders.

The QIAseq Immune Repertoire TCR panel built the libraries from about 14 ng of total RNA. In TCRdb, the reads were re-called with MiXCR into one record per CDR3 protein. This sample has 400 to 500 distinct CDR3 sequences, with 9.5% to 13% found just once. By frequency in the sample, this clonotype is medium-sized. CDR1 and CDR2 from the germline V gene are LGHNA and YNFKEQ. J gave up 4 bases and V 0 bases, and 6 bases lay outside the gene matches. The CDR3 sequence is 17 residues long. Live CD3+CD8+TCRalphabeta+ cells were sorted into four subsets by PD-1 and/or TIGIT. The chain combines TRBV4-2 with TRBJ2-5; 12 positions agree with TRBD2. This sequence was found in a human donor with melanoma. The sample here was CD8+ T cells from PBMCs, taken at baseline or after one month of anti-PD-1 therapy (not recorded which). CDR3 amino acids: CASSQDTTSGRGETQYF. The CDR3 DNA follows: TGTGCCAGCAGCCAAGATACGACTAGCGGGAGAGGAGAGACCCAGTACTTC.